The text below deals with one TCR beta chain. Its target is unknown. This record comes from a study of graft-versus-host responses after intestinal transplantation. General observations from the study: In patients with graft-donor T cell macrochimerism, allograft graft-versus-host to host-versus-graft clonal ratios were high.

Some clones are missing from TCRdb's copy, which holds only in-frame ones; the method was immunoSEQ multiplex PCR. The repertoire holds under 95,000 clones, with 82% as singletons. This receptor was identified in a human donor who received an intestinal transplant. Specimen: unstimulated CD4+ T cells sorted from spleen or lymph node cells, collected before intestinal transplant.

In DNA, the CDR3 is TGTGCCAGCAGCTCCGGGCCGAGCGGGGAGACCCAGTACTTC. This gives the protein CASSSGPSGETQYF. The gene calls are TRBV5-4 and TRBJ2-5; a weak D match, TRBD2 (6 bases). The CDR3 spans 14 residues. Trimming shortened V by 3 bases and J by 5 bases, and 14 bases separated the two germline ends. The germline gives CDR1 SGHNT, CDR2 YYREEE (reference sequence).